These 25 T cell receptor beta chains were all obtained from the same sample, sequenced in a study of regulatory dendritic cells for organ transplantation. Sorted T cells were CFSE-labeled and cultured 5 days with allogeneic regulatory or mature dendritic cells at 1:10. No cognate antigen is known for these TCRs. The assay was immunoSEQ multiplex PCR, and TCRdb's table has in-frame clones only and misses some. The sample has 20,000 to 25,000 clones, approximately 85% seen once. Sequencing was done on a sample of naive CD4+ T cells from blood cultured with dendritic cells. Subset meaning: CD45RA+ naive T cells. These receptors were collected from a human donor in good health.

The chain couples TRBV9 to TRBJ1-4; tentatively, D is TRBD1 (5 bases). CDR1 and CDR2 from the germline V gene are SGDLS and YYNGEE. V was pared by 0 bases and J by 3 bases, with 15 bases between. This CDR3 spans 17 amino acids. CDR3 in DNA: TGTGCCAGCAGCGTAGGAAAGGGGCGCCCGGCTAATGAAAAACTGTTTTTT. Its translation is CASSVGKGRPANEKLFF.

The V gene is TRBV4-2, the J gene TRBJ2-1; TRBD2 matches 10 bases. CDR3 size: 16 residues. The germline V gene has CDR1 LGHNA and CDR2 YNFKEQ. Trimming cost V 5 bases and J 7 bases; bases outside gene matches: 11. The CDR3 region has the DNA TGTGCCAGCAGCTGGCTTTTGGTAGCGGGGGGTAATGAGCAGTTCTTC. Translated, it gives CASSWLLVAGGNEQFF.

The genes are TRBV28 and TRBJ1-1; 8 bases fit TRBD1. Trimming took 6 bases from V and 5 from J; bases not matched to a gene: 5. CDR3 size: 13 residues. In germline, CDR1 is MDHEN, CDR2 SYDVKM. CDR3 sequence (DNA): TGTGCCAGCAGGGGCTACAGGGGGACTGAAGCTTTCTTT. It specifies CASRGYRGTEAFF.

The chain is built from TRBV6-5 and TRBJ2-7, with TRBD2 identical over 14 bases. Germline loops: CDR1 MNHEY, CDR2 SVGAGI. The CDR3 consists of 13 residues. After removal of 6 bases from V and 11 bases from J, the junction contained 6 bases not matched to a gene. The CDR3: CASRRGTSGGKYF. The CDR3 region has the DNA TGTGCCAGCAGGAGAGGGACTAGCGGGGGAAAGTACTTC.

The rearrangement uses TRBV11-3 and TRBJ2-7, with 10 nucleotides matching TRBD1. V dropped 6 bases and J dropped 6; count of bases not matched to a gene: 5. CDR3 size: 13 residues. Germline assignment: CDR1 SGHNT and CDR2 YENEEA. The CDR3 sequence is CASRAGQGSEQYF. The CDR3 nucleotides read TGTGCCAGCAGGGCGGGACAGGGGAGCGAGCAGTACTTC.

The chain joins TRBV19 to TRBJ1-1; maybe TRBD1 (6 bases). V was pared by 3 bases and J by 5 bases, with 22 bases between. The length of the CDR3 is 17 residues. Germline V CDR1 and CDR2: LNHDA, SQIVND (reference sequence). The CDR3 DNA follows: TGTGCCAGTAGTATTCGGGCGTTGCTCCCGGGGGCGACTGAAGCTTTCTTT. Translated, it gives CASSIRALLPGATEAFF.

This chain uses TRBV9 with TRBJ2-1; possibly TRBD2 for D (5 bases). Germline values: CDR1 SGDLS, CDR2 YYNGEE. CDR3 length: 17 amino acids. With 2 bases removed from V and 5 bases from J, the gap between germline ends came to 20 bases. As DNA, the CDR3 is TGTGCCAGCAGCGTTCACCCGGGGAACATCAATAACAATGAGCAGTTCTTC. This sequence encodes CASSVHPGNINNNEQFF.

The chain uses TRBV18 and TRBJ1-3; 9 bases line up with TRBD1. CDR3 length equals 15 residues. The germline gives CDR1 KGHSH, CDR2 LQKENI. V was pared by 0 bases and J by 4 bases, with 1 base of the junction left unmatched. The CDR3 spells CASSPPGQGGNTIYF. The CDR3 DNA sequence: TGTGCCAGCTCACCACCGGGACAGGGAGGAAACACCATATATTTT.

The genes are TRBV6-5 and TRBJ2-1; the match to TRBD1 covers 7 bases. Germline assignment: CDR1 MNHEY and CDR2 SVGAGI. V gave up 0 bases and J gave up 15 bases; unmatched junction bases: 17. The CDR3 has 16 amino acids. DNA of the CDR3: TGTGCCAGCAGTTACTCGAGGGTTTCACAGGGGTCCTCTCCGTTCTTC. Residues: CASSYSRVSQGSSPFF.

The V gene is TRBV7-8, the J gene TRBJ2-1; unclear D gene. CDR1 and CDR2 from the germline V gene are SGHVS and FQNEAQ. CDR3 length: 12 amino acids. The V and J ends lost 8 bases and 6 bases respectively, with 11 bases between them. Written as DNA, the CDR3 is TGTGCCAGCCTTGGCACGGTCAATGAGCAGTTCTTC. It specifies CASLGTVNEQFF.

This chain joins TRBV6-5 and TRBJ1-1, with no clear D. This CDR3 contains 13 residues. Trimming took off 6 bases at V and 2 bases at J, with 10 bases between the two ends. Germline V gene lookup returns CDR1 MNHEY and CDR2 SVGAGI. The CDR3 here is CASRRTANTEAFF. The CDR3 DNA reads TGTGCCAGCAGGCGCACAGCTAACACTGAAGCTTTCTTT.

This chain links TRBV6-6 with TRBJ2-7; possible D gene TRBD1, 5 bases. Trimming removed 2 bases from V and 2 bases from J, with 7 bases in between. This CDR3 comprises 13 residues. Germline CDR1 MNHNY, CDR2 SVGAGI (reference sequence). This chain's CDR3 is CASSYARAYEQYF. CDR3 sequence (DNA): TGTGCCAGCAGTTACGCCAGGGCCTACGAGCAGTACTTC.

The gene calls are TRBV29-1 and TRBJ2-7, with TRBD2 as a possible D gene (6 bases). Germline loops: CDR1 SQVTM, CDR2 ANQGSEA. Trimming took off 5 bases at V and 3 bases at J, with 17 bases between the two ends. The CDR3 has 14 amino acids. The CDR3 DNA reads as TGCAGCGTTTCAGGCCAGGGAGGCATCTACGAGCAGTACTTC. Its translation: CSVSGQGGIYEQYF.

The chain is built from TRBV18 and TRBJ1-1; tentatively, D is TRBD1 (5 bases). Germline values: CDR1 KGHSH, CDR2 LQKENI. V lost 6 bases to trimming and J lost 6 bases, with 14 bases between them. This CDR3 has 13 residues. CDR3 region: CASSPQGGAEAFF. The DNA of the CDR3 is TGTGCCAGCTCTCCTCAGGGAGGCGCTGAAGCTTTCTTT.

The chain joins TRBV19 to TRBJ1-5, with a possible D match to TRBD1 (5 bases). The germline V gene encodes CDR1 LNHDA and CDR2 SQIVND (reference sequence). This CDR3 spans 12 amino acids. CDR3 bases: TGTGCGGGGGGGACGATGAATCAGCCCCAGCATTTT. This encodes CAGGTMNQPQHF.

V usage is TRBV6-1 and J usage is TRBJ1-3; possibly TRBD1 for D (6 bases). Trimming took off 3 bases at V and 0 bases at J, with 9 bases between the two ends. This CDR3 has 15 amino acids. In germline, CDR1 is MNHNS, CDR2 SASEGT. The CDR3 loop is CASSDGQSSGNTIYF. The CDR3 bases are TGTGCCAGCAGTGACGGACAGAGCTCTGGAAACACCATATATTTT.

The V gene is TRBV5-4, the J gene TRBJ1-4; maybe TRBD1 (6 bases). Germline assignment: CDR1 SGHNT and CDR2 YYREEE (reference sequence). V shed 0 bases and J shed 6 bases, with 12 bases lying between them. The CDR3 has 15 amino acids. The CDR3 DNA reads as TGTGCCAGCAGCTTGGGGCTAGGGGGGGATGAAAAACTGTTTTTT. Translation gives CASSLGLGGDEKLFF.

The chain has TRBV12-5 and TRBJ1-1, with a tentative D call TRBD1 (6 bases). With 2 bases removed from V and 0 bases from J, the gap between germline ends came to 19 bases. Germline assignment: CDR1 LGHNT and CDR2 FRNRAP. The CDR3 runs 18 residues. The CDR3 sequence: CASGLREQGRSMNTEAFF. CDR3 in DNA: TGTGCTAGTGGTTTGCGAGAGCAGGGGAGGTCGATGAACACTGAAGCTTTCTTT.

The J gene is TRBJ2-5, the V gene TRBV30, with D perhaps TRBD1 (6 bases). V lost 0 bases and J lost 5, with 13 bases in between. The CDR3 length is 14 residues. CDR1 and CDR2 from the germline V gene are GTSNPN and SVGIG (reference sequence). CDR3 amino acids: CAWSVGGHRETQYF. The CDR3 DNA sequence: TGTGCCTGGAGTGTAGGGGGACACCGGGAGACCCAGTACTTC. Full variable domain (missing parts from reference TRBV30 and TRBJ2-5): SQTIHQWPATLVQPVGSPLSLECTVEGTSNPNLYWYRQAAGRGLQLLFYSVGIGQISSEVPQNLSASRPQDRQFILSSKKLLLSDSGFYLCAWSVGGHRETQYFGPGTRLLVL.

The rearrangement links TRBV5-1 to TRBJ2-7, with TRBD2 matching over 8 bases. Germline V CDR1 and CDR2: SGHRS, YFSETQ. J was trimmed by 2 bases and V by 0 bases; bases with no gene match: 7. The CDR3 loop spans 16 amino acids. Here the CDR3 reads CASSLAGAGGPYEQYF. The CDR3 DNA reads TGCGCCAGCAGCTTGGCCGGGGCGGGAGGACCCTACGAGCAGTACTTC.

The chain is built from TRBV28 and TRBJ2-7; 9 bases are shared with TRBD2. The length of the CDR3 is 16 residues. Germline V CDR1 and CDR2: MDHEN, SYDVKM. V was clipped by 4 bases and J by 1 base; unmatched bases: 8. The CDR3 sequence: CASSSPGLAISYEQYF. CDR3 bases: TGTGCCAGCAGTTCCCCCGGACTAGCGATTTCCTACGAGCAGTACTTC.

The V and J genes are TRBV18 and TRBJ2-7; TRBD1 matches 7 bases. V shed 3 bases, J shed 0 bases, and the junction held 2 bases outside the gene matches. The CDR3 length is 14 residues. The germline gives CDR1 KGHSH, CDR2 LQKENI. This CDR3 is CASSPGTDSYEQYF. The CDR3 DNA reads TGTGCCAGCTCACCCGGGACAGACTCCTACGAGCAGTACTTC. The complete variable domain, with remaining parts taken from reference TRBV18 and TRBJ2-7, reads NAGVMQNPRHLVRRRGQEARLRCSPMKGHSHVYWYRQLPEEGLKFMVYLQKENIIDESGMPKERFSAEFPKEGPSILRIQQVVRGDSAAYFCASSPGTDSYEQYFGPGTRLTVT.

The CDR3 loop is CACGALTYEQYF. CDR3 bases: TGTGCCTGCGGGGCACTTACCTACGAGCAGTACTTC. The J gene is TRBJ2-7, the V gene TRBV7-2; a possible D gene is TRBD2 (6 bases). Germline CDR1 reads SGHTA; CDR2 reads FQGNSA. Trimming cost V 11 bases and J 2 bases, with 13 bases left between them. The CDR3 spans 12 residues.

The chain uses TRBV28 and TRBJ1-5, with 9 nucleotides matching TRBD1. The ends lost 5 bases at V and 3 bases at J; junction bases unmatched: 2. CDR3 length: 14 residues. CDR1 and CDR2 (germline): MDHEN, SYDVKM. DNA of the CDR3: TGTGCCAGCAGTAGGGACAGGGTCAATCAGCCCCAGCATTTT. This codes for CASSRDRVNQPQHF.

The chain carries TRBV5-4 and TRBJ2-7, with a weak D call TRBD2 (6 bases). V shed 2 bases and J shed 6 bases, with 15 bases lying between them. This CDR3 has 14 residues. Looked up from germline, CDR1 is SGHNT and CDR2 is YYREEE (reference sequence). The CDR3 DNA reads TGTGCCAGCAGCTTTGTGAGGGCGGGGTCCGAGCAGTACTTC. Its translation: CASSFVRAGSEQYF.